This T cell receptor (beta chain) was sequenced in a study of cytomegalovirus exposure and HLA in healthy donors. About the research overall: A previous analysis identified 90 million to 140 million unique TCR beta sequences derived from 180 million or so T cells. Falling in the Caucasian-associated ancestry cluster were 80% to 85% of some 400 genotyped donors. Whole-study results and caveats: Researchers reported from a later analysis that most CMV-associated TCR beta chains appeared HLA-restricted.

With regard to this clone: The antigen is undetermined.

A multiplex PCR was run with 60 Vbeta primers and 13 Jbeta primers. Libraries were prepared by immunoSEQ multiplex PCR; TCRdb keeps only in-frame clonotypes and omits some of them. This table has about 73,000 clones, roughly four fifths appearing once. Sample: PBMCs. The receptor was isolated from a man between 70 and 80 years old in good health and CMV-seronegative.

The CDR3 loop reads CASSIPAGKGNYEQYF. Here the CDR3 DNA reads TGTGCCAGTAGTATCCCGGCAGGGAAAGGGAACTACGAGCAGTACTTC. The chain carries TRBV19 and TRBJ2-7; TRBD1 might be the D (5 bases). The V and J ends lost 3 bases and 3 bases respectively, with 18 bases between them. Looked up from germline, CDR1 is LNHDA and CDR2 is SQIVND (reference sequence). The CDR3 has 16 residues.